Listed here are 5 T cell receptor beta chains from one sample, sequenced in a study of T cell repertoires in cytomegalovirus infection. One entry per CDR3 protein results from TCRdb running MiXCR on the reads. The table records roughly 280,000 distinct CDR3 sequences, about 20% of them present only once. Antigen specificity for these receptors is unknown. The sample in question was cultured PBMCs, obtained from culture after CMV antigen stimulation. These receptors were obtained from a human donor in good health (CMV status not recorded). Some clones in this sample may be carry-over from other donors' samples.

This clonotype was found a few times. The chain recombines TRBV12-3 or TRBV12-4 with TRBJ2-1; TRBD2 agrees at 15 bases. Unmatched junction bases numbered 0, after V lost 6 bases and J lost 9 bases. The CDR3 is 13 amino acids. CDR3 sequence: CASRGLAGGEQFF. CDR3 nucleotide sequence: TGTGCCAGCAGGGGACTAGCGGGAGGTGAGCAGTTCTTC.

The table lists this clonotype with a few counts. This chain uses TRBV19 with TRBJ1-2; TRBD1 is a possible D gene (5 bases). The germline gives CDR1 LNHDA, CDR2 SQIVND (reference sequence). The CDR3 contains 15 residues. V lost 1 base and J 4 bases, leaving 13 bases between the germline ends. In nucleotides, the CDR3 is TGTGCCAGTAGTATAGGCGGCAGGAGGGGCTATGGCTACACCTTC. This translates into CASSIGGRRGYGYTF.

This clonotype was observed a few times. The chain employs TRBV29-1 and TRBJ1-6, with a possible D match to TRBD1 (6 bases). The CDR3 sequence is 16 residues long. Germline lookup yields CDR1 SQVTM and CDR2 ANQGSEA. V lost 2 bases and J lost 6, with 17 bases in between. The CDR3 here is CSVEKGVGGPNSPLHF. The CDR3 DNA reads TGCAGCGTTGAAAAGGGGGTCGGGGGACCTAATTCACCCCTCCACTTT.

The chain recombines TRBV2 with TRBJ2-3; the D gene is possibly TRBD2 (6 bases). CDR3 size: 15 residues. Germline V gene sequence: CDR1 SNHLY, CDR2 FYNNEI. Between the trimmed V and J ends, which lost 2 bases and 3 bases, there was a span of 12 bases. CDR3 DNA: TGTGCCAGCAGTGAACGACTAGTGTTGACAGATACGCAGTATTTT. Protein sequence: CASSERLVLTDTQYF.

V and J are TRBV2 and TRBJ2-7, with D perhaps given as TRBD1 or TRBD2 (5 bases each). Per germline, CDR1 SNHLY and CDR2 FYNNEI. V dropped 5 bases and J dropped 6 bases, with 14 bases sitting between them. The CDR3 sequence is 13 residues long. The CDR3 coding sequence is TGTGCCAGCAGTTCGGGACCCATGGGCGAGCAGTACGTC. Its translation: CASSSGPMGEQYV.